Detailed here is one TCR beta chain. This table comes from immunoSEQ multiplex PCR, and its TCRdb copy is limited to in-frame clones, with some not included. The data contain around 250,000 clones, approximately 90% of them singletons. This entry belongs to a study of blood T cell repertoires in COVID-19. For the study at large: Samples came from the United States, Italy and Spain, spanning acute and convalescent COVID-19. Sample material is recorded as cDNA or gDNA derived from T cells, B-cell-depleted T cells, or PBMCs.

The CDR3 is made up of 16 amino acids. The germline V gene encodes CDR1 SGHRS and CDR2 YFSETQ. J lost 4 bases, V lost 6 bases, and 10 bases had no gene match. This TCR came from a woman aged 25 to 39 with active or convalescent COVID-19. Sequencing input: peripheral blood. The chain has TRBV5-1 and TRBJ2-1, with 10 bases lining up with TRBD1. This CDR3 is CASTIAGTGAYNEQFF. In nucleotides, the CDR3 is TGCGCCAGCACCATAGCCGGGACAGGGGCTTACAATGAGCAGTTCTTC.